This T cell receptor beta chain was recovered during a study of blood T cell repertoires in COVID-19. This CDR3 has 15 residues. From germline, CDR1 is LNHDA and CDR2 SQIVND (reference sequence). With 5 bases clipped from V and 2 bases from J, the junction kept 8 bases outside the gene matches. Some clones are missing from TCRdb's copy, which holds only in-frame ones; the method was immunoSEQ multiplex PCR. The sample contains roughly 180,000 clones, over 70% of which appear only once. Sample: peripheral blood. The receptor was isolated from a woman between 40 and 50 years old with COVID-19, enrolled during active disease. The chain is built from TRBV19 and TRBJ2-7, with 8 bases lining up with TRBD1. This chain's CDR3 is CASSPGQGLAYEQYF. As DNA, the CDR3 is TGTGCCAGTAGTCCTGGACAGGGACTGGCCTACGAGCAGTACTTC.